The subject of this entry is one T cell receptor (beta chain). Its antigen is unidentified. TCRdb's table, derived via immunoSEQ multiplex PCR, lists solely in-frame clones and lacks some. The repertoire includes about 21,000 clones, roughly 89% of them detected once, and under 45% sits in the top ten. This record comes from a study of T cell therapy after organ transplantation. At the level of the study: T cells were expanded two to three weeks with 30 CMV class I/II epitopes. Study-level findings and limits: Nonresponder repertoires showed strong pretherapy expansions, barely changing post-therapy.

Germline-derived CDR1 and CDR2 are SGHVS and FQNEAQ. V gave up 7 bases and J gave up 5 bases, with 5 bases separating them. The CDR3 runs to 11 residues. Time point in this sample: 20-29 weeks after completion of therapy. These patients had received solid-organ transplants and had drug-resistant or recurrent cytomegalovirus. This specimen consisted of CD8+ T cells from blood, obtained after autologous CMV-specific T cell therapy. The receptor comes from a human patient who had received a solid organ transplant and had CMV disease. Some T cells could come from the graft donor. The chain joins TRBV7-8 to TRBJ2-2, with no clear D. Here the CDR3 DNA reads TGTGCCAGCACTCTTACCGGGGAGCTGTTTTTT. Its protein is CASTLTGELFF.